This TCR beta chain was recorded in a study of blood T cell repertoires in COVID-19. Overall study: COVID-19 samples from acute and convalescent phases originated in the United States, Italy and Spain. PBMCs, B-cell-depleted T cells, or T cells provided the cDNA or gDNA that made up the material.

Per the original methods: Estimated nucleated cell counts came from reference gene primer amplification. Sequenced by immunoSEQ multiplex PCR; TCRdb stores in-frame clones only, minus some. The V and J calls and clone size come from that table; D and trimming were worked out from the DNA. The sample records some 250,000 clones, around three quarters being singletons. V lost 3 bases and J 0 bases, leaving 12 bases between the germline ends. The CDR3 loop spans 15 amino acids. In germline, CDR1 is SGHRS, CDR2 YFSETQ. A few counts support this clone. The sample taken for sequencing was peripheral blood. The gene calls are TRBV5-1 and TRBJ1-1; a weak D match, TRBD1 (6 bases). This receptor was obtained from a woman at least 80 years old with acute or convalescent COVID-19. The CDR3 region is CASSSGQFVNTEAFF. The CDR3 nucleotides read TGCGCCAGCAGCTCCGGACAGTTTGTGAACACTGAAGCTTTCTTT.